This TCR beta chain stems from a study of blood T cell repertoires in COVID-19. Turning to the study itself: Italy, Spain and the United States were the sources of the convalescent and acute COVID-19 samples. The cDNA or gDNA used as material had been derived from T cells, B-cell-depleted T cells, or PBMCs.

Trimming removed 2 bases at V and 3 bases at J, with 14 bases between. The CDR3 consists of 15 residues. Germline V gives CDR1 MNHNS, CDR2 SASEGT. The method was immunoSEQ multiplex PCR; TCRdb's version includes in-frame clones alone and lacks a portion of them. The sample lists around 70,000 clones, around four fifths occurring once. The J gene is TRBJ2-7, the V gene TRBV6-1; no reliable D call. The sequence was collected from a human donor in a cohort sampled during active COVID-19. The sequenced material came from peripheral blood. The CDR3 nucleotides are TGTGCCAGCAGTGAAATCCCCCTAGGTTTCTACGAGCAGTACTTC. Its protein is CASSEIPLGFYEQYF.